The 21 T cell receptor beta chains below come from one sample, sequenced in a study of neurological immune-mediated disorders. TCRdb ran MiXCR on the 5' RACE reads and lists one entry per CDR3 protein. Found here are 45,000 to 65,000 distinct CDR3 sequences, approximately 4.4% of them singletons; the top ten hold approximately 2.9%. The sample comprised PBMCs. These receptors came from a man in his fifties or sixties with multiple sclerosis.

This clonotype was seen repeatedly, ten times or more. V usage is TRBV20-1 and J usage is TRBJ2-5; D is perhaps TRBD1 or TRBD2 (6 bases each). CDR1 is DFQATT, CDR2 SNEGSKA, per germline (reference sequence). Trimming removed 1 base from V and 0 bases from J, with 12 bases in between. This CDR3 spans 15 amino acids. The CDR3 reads CSARGGAGYQETQYF. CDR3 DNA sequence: TGCAGTGCTAGAGGGGGGGCCGGGTACCAAGAGACCCAGTACTTC.

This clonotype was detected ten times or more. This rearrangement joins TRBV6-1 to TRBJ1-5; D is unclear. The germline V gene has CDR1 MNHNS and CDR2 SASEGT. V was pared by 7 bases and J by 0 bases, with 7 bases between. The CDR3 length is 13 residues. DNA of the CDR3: TGTGCCAGCATCGCCGATAGCAATCAGCCCCAGCATTTT. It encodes CASIADSNQPQHF.

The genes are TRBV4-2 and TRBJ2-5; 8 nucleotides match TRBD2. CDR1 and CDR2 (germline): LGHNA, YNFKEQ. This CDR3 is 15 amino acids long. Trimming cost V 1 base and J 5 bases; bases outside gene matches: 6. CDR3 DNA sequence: TGTGCCAGCAGCCAAGTAGCGGGGAAAGCGGAGACCCAGTACTTC. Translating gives CASSQVAGKAETQYF.

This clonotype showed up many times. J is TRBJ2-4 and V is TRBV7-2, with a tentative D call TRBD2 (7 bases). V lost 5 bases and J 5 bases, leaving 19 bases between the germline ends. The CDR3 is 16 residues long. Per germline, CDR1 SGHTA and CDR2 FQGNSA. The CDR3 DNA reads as TGTGCCAGCAGCGGGCTGTGGGGGGGCCGGCAAAACATTCAGTACTTC. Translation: CASSGLWGGRQNIQYF.

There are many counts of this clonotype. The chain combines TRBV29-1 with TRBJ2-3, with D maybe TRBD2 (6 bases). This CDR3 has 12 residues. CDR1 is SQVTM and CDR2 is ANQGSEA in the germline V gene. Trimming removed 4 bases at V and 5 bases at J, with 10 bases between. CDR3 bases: TGCAGCGTTGCCAGACTAGGAGATACGCAGTATTTT. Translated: CSVARLGDTQYF.

The CDR3 DNA sequence: TGTGCCAGCTCACTTCCTATTACTGGGGCCAACGTCCTGACTTTC. The encoded protein is CASSLPITGANVLTF. V and J are TRBV18 and TRBJ2-6; D is unclear. V was cut by 4 bases and J by 2 bases, with 9 bases left in between. Germline V gives CDR1 KGHSH, CDR2 LQKENI. The CDR3 is 15 amino acids.

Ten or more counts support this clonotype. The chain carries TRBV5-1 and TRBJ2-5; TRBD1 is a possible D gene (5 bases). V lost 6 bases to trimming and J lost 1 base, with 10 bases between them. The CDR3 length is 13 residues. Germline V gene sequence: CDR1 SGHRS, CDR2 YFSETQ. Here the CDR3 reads CASTTGSQETQYF. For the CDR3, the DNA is TGCGCCAGCACAACAGGTTCCCAAGAGACCCAGTACTTC.

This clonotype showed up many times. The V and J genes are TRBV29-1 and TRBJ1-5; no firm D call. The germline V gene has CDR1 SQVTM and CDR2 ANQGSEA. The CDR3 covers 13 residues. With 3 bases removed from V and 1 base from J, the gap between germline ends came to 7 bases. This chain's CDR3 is CSVEESSNQPQHF. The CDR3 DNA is TGCAGCGTTGAGGAGTCAAGCAATCAGCCCCAGCATTTT.

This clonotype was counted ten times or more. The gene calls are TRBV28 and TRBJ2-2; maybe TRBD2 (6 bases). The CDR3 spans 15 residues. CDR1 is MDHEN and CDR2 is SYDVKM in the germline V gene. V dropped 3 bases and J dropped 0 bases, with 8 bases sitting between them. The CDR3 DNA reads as TGTGCCAGCAGTTTCGCTAGCGCGAACACCGGGGAGCTGTTTTTT. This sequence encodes CASSFASANTGELFF.

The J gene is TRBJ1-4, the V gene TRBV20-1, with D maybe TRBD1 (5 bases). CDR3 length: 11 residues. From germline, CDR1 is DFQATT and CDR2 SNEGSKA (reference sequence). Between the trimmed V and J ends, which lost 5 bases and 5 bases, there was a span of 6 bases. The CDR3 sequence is CSAGGNEKLFF. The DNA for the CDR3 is TGCAGTGCTGGGGGAAATGAAAAACTGTTTTTT.

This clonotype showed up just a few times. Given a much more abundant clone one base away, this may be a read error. This chain's CDR3 is CASSLGKLYEQYF. The DNA of the CDR3 is TGCGCCAGCAGCTTGGGAAAGTTGTACGAGCAGTACTTC. V usage is TRBV5-1 and J usage is TRBJ2-7; D gene uncertain. The CDR3 has 13 amino acids. The V gene lost 0 bases and the J gene lost 4 bases, with 8 bases spanning the gap. The germline V gene encodes CDR1 SGHRS and CDR2 YFSETQ.

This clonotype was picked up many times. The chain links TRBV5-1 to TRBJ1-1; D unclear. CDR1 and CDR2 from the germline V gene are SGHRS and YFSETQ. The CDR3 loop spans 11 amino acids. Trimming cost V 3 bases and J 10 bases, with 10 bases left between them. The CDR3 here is CASSSPLGAFF. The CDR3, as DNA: TGCGCCAGCAGCTCTCCCCTCGGAGCTTTCTTT.

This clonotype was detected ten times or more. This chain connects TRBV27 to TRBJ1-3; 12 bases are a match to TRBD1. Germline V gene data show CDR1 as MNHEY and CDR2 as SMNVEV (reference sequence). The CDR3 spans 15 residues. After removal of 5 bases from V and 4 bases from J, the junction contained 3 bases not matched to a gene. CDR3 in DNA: TGTGCCAGCAGTCAAGGGACAGGGGGCGGAAACACCATATATTTT. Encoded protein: CASSQGTGGGNTIYF.

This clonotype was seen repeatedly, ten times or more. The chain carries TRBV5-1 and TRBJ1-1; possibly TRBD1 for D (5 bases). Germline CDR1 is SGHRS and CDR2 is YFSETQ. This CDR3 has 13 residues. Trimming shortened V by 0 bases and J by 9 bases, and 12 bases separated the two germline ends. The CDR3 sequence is CASSLDGTVKAFF. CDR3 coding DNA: TGCGCCAGCAGCTTGGACGGGACGGTCAAAGCTTTCTTT.

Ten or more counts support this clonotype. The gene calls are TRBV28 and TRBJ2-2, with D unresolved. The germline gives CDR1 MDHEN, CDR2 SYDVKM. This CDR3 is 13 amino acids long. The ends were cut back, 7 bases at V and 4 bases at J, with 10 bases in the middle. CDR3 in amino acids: CASTPSGTGELFF. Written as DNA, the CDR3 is TGTGCCAGCACCCCCTCTGGCACCGGGGAGCTGTTTTTT.

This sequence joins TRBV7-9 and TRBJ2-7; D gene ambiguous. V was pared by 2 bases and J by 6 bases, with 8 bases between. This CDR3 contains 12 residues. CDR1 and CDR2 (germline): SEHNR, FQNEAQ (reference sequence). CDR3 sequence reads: CASSLRVPEQYF. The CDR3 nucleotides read TGTGCCAGCAGCTTAAGGGTTCCCGAGCAGTACTTC.

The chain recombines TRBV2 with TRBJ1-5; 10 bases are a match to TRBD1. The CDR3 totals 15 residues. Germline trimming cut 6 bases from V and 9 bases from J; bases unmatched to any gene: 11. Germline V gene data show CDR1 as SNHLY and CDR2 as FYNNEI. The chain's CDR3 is CASRARDRGMGPQHF. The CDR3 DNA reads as TGTGCCAGCAGGGCCCGGGACAGGGGAATGGGGCCCCAGCATTTT.

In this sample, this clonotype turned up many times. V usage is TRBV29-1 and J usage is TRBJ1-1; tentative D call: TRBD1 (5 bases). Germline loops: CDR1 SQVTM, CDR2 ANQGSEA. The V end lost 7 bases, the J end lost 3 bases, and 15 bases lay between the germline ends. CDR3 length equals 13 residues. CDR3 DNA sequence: TGCAGCGCTGGCCGGGGGTCCCACACTGAAGCTTTCTTT. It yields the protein CSAGRGSHTEAFF. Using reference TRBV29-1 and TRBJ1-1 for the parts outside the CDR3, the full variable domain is SAVISQKPSRDICQRGTSLTIQCQVDSQVTMMFWYRQQPGQSLTLIATANQGSEATYESGFVIDKFPISRPNLTFSTLTVSNMSPEDSSIYLCSAGRGSHTEAFFGQGTRLTVV.

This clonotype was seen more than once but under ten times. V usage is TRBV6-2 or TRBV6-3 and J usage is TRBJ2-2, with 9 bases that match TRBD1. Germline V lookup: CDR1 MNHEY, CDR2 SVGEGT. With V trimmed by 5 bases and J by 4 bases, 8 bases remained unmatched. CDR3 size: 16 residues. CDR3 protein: CASSPTGTGTTGELFF. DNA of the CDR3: TGTGCCAGCAGTCCCACCGGGACAGGGACCACCGGGGAGCTGTTTTTT.

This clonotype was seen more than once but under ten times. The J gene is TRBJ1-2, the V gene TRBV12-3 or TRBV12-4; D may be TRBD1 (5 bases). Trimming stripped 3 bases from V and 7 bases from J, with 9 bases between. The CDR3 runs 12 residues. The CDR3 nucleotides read TGTGCCAGCAGTTTGCAGGGAAGTGGCTACACCTTC. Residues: CASSLQGSGYTF.

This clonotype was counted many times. The CDR3 protein is CASSHIGPDEQFF. The CDR3 DNA sequence: TGTGCCAGCAGCCATATTGGGCCGGATGAGCAGTTCTTC. The chain is built from TRBV16 and TRBJ2-1; D remains ambiguous. The ends were cut back, 3 bases at V and 8 bases at J, with 11 bases in the middle. The CDR3 consists of 13 residues. Germline CDR1 is KGHSY and CDR2 is FQNENV.